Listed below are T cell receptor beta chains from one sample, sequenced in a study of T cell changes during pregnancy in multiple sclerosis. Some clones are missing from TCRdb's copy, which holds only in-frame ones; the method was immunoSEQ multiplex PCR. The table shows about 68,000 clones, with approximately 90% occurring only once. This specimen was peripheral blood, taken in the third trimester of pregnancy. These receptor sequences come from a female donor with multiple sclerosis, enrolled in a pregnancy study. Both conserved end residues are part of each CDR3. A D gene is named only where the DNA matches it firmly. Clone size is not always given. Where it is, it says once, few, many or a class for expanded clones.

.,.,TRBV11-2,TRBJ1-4,TGTGCCAGCAGCCCGCCGGGGGATGAAAAACTGTTTTTT,CASSPPGDEKLFF
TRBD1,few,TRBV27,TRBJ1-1,TGTGCCAGCAGATTGACAGGGGGCACTGAAGCTTTCTTT,CASRLTGGTEAFF
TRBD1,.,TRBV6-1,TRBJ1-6,TGTGCCAGCAGTGAGCGGGGACAGGGGAATTCACCCCTCCACTTT,CASSERGQGNSPLHF
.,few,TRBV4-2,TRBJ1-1,TGTGCCAGCAGCCACTATACAGCGAACACTGAAGCTTTCTTT,CASSHYTANTEAFF
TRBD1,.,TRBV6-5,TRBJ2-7,TGTGCCAGCAGCCATGCTACAGGGGGCGGCTACGAGCAGTACTTC,CASSHATGGGYEQYF
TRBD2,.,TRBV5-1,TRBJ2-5,TGCGCCAGCAGCCAGACGGGACTAGCAGAGACCCAGTACTTC,CASSQTGLAETQYF
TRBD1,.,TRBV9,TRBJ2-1,TGTGCCGGGTCAAGGCAGGGGGCCAATGAGCAGTTCTTC,CAGSRQGANEQFF
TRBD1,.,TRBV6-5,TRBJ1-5,TGTGCCAGCAGGGCCCGGGACAGGGGAGACCAGCCCCAGCATTTT,CASRARDRGDQPQHF
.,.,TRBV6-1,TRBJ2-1,TGTGCCACCGAGGAGGCCACTTCCTACAATGAGCAGTTCTTC,CATEEATSYNEQFF
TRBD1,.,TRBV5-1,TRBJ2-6,TGCGCCAGCAGCTTCGACAGGGGTTCTGGGGCCAACGTCCTGACTTTC,CASSFDRGSGANVLTF
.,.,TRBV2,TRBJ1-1,TGTGCCAGCAGTGAGTTTGGAGGGGCCGCTGAAGCTTTCTTT,CASSEFGGAAEAFF
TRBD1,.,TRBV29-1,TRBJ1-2,TGCAGCGTTAAAACCGGGACAGACTATGGCTACACCTTC,CSVKTGTDYGYTF
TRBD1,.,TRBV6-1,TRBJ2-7,TGTGCCAGCAGTTGGACAGGCTACGAGCAGTACTTC,CASSWTGYEQYF
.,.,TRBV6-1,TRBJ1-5,TGTGCCAGCAGTGATTTAGCGAGTCAGCCCCAGCATTTT,CASSDLASQPQHF
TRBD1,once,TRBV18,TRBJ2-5,TGTGCCAGCACGACAGGGCAAGAGACCCAGTACTTC,CASTTGQETQYF
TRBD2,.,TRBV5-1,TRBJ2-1,TGCGCCAGCAGCTCCACCACAGCGAATAAGCGGGGGGGCCGGAATGAGCAGTTCTTC,CASSSTTANKRGGRNEQFF
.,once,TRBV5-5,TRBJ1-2,TGTGCCAGCAGCTTGGCCTCGACGGAGACCCTCTATGGCTACACCTTC,CASSLASTETLYGYTF
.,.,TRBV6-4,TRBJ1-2,TGTGCCAGCAGTGACTCGGCGGGACCTGGCTATGGCTACACCTTC,CASSDSAGPGYGYTF
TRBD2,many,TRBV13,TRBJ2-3,TGTGCCAGCAGCTTACCAGGCAGCGGGAGCCCAGATACGCAGTATTTT,CASSLPGSGSPDTQYF
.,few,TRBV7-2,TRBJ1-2,TGTGCCAGCAGCTTAGATCAGGGTGAGGTGGGCTACACCTTC,CASSLDQGEVGYTF
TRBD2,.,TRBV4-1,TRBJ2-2,TGCGCCAGCAGCCAAGATAGGCTAGCGGGGAAAGGGGGGGAGCTGTTTTTT,CASSQDRLAGKGGELFF
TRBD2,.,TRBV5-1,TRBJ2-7,TGCGCCAGCAGCTTCACTAGCGGGAGTCGTGAGCAGTACTTC,CASSFTSGSREQYF
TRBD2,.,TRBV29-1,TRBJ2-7,TGCAGCGTTGACTTGGCGGGAGGGCACGAGCAGTACTTC,CSVDLAGGHEQYF
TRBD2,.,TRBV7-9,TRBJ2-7,TGTGCCACACGAAGCGGGAGTTACGAGCAGTACTTC,CATRSGSYEQYF
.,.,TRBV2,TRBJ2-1,TGTGCCAACCGGGGACTGGCCGATGAGCAGTTCTTC,CANRGLADEQFF
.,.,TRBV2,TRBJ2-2,TGTGCCAGCAGTGAAGGGCTTGCGAACACCGGGGAGCTGTTTTTT,CASSEGLANTGELFF
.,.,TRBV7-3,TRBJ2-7,TGTGCCAGCAGCTTGAGCGCAAGGAACGAGCAGTACTTC,CASSLSARNEQYF
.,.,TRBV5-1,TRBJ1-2,TGCGCCAGCAGCTTGGCCGAGGAGGTTCGGGTCTATGGCTACACCTTC,CASSLAEEVRVYGYTF
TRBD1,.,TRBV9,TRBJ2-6,TGTGCCAGCAGCGGACAGGGGGCGCTGGGGGCCAACGTCCTGACTTTC,CASSGQGALGANVLTF
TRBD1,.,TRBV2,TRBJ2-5,TGTGCCAGCAGTGAAATAGGACAGGGTCAAGAGACCCAGTACTTC,CASSEIGQGQETQYF
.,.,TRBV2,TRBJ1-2,TGTGCCAGCAGTGAGGACAGAAACTATGGCTACACCTTC,CASSEDRNYGYTF
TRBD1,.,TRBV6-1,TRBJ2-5,TGTGCCAGCAGTGGAGGAGCGGACAGGGGAGAGACCCAGTACTTC,CASSGGADRGETQYF
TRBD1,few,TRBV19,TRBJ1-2,TGTGCCAGTAGCCCAAGGGACAGGGGCTATGGCTACACCTTC,CASSPRDRGYGYTF
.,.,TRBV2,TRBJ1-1,TGTGCCAGCAGTCCTCAGGGAGGATCGAACACTGAAGCTTTCTTT,CASSPQGGSNTEAFF
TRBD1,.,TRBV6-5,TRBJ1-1,TGTGCCAGCAGTTACTCGGGGTATGGACAGGGCTTTGAAGCTTTCTTT,CASSYSGYGQGFEAFF